This TCR beta chain was identified during a study of tumor-infiltrating lymphocytes in localized non-small cell lung cancer. Study-level information: Resected tumor was paired with non-adjacent uninvolved lung from the same patient. General study results and limits: Tumor T-cell fraction from TCR sequencing was not associated with recurrence-free survival (p = 0.61).

This CDR3 region has 15 residues. V was clipped by 3 bases and J by 5 bases, with 13 bases between them. From germline, CDR1 is SGHNT and CDR2 YENEEA. Generated by immunoSEQ multiplex PCR, the TCRdb table keeps only in-frame clones and is missing some. The sample consists of around 16,000 clones, approximately 72% of them appearing once. As regards this clone: Its specificity is not known.

This TCR came from a human donor with non-small cell lung cancer. Material for sequencing was lung tumor tissue. J is TRBJ2-2 and V is TRBV11-3; perhaps TRBD1 as D (7 bases). DNA of the CDR3: TGTGCCAGCAGCTTCGGAGGGGGCCGGACCGGGGAGCTGTTTTTT. This encodes CASSFGGGRTGELFF. Supplemented by reference TRBV11-3 and TRBJ2-2, the full variable domain reads EAGVVQSPRYKIIEKKQPVAFWCNPISGHNTLYWYLQNLGQGPELLIRYENEEAVDDSQLPKDRFSAERLKGVDSTLKIQPAELGDSAVYLCASSFGGGRTGELFFGEGSRLTVL.